The subject of this entry is one T cell receptor beta chain. It is unclear where the CDR3 begins or ends on the DNA, so no DNA is shown, and the CDR3 is as TCRdb lists it. The sample comes from a study of response to subunit inactivated influenza vaccine. TCRdb re-derived calls from the RT-PCR reads in MiXCR, one entry per CDR3 protein. The sample lists about 500,000 distinct CDR3 sequences, approximately 15% seen once, with less than 4% in the top ten. From its first to its last residue, the CDR3 has 14 amino acids. CDR1 is SGHRS and CDR2 is YFSETQ in the germline V gene. This chain uses TRBV5-1 with TRBJ1-1; the table assigns TRBD1, which was not confirmed against the DNA. This TCR was sampled from a man between 45 and 75 years old who received an inactivated influenza vaccine. Sequenced material: CD4+ T cells sorted from PBMCs, taken around 2 years after vaccination. CDR3 region: CASSLVGQGATSFF.